This T cell receptor beta chain was captured by sequencing in a study of blood T cell repertoires in COVID-19. Per the study methods: Researchers report that nucleated cell counts were estimated from reference gene primer amplification. Using immunoSEQ multiplex PCR, the repertoire was profiled, and TCRdb retains in-frame clones only, with some absent. That table gives V, J and clone size, and the DNA gave D and trimming. The sample shows over 150,000 clones, 86% of them seen only once. With 4 bases removed from V and 3 bases from J, the gap between germline ends came to 20 bases. This CDR3 is 16 amino acids long. Germline assignment: CDR1 SGDLS and CDR2 YYNGEE.

Input material: peripheral blood. This clonotype was obtained from a middle-aged man with active or convalescent COVID-19. This rearrangement joins TRBV9 to TRBJ2-7, with D possibly matching TRBD2 (6 bases). CDR3 loop: CASSPSGGSIRYEQYF. In DNA, the CDR3 is TGTGCCAGCAGCCCCAGTGGAGGGTCCATCCGCTACGAGCAGTACTTC. Variable domain in full (rest from reference TRBV9 and TRBJ2-7): DSGVTQTPKHLITATGQRVTLRCSPRSGDLSVYWYQQSLDQGLQFLIQYYNGEERAKGNILERFSAQQFPDLHSELNLSSLELGDSALYFCASSPSGGSIRYEQYFGPGTRLTVT.